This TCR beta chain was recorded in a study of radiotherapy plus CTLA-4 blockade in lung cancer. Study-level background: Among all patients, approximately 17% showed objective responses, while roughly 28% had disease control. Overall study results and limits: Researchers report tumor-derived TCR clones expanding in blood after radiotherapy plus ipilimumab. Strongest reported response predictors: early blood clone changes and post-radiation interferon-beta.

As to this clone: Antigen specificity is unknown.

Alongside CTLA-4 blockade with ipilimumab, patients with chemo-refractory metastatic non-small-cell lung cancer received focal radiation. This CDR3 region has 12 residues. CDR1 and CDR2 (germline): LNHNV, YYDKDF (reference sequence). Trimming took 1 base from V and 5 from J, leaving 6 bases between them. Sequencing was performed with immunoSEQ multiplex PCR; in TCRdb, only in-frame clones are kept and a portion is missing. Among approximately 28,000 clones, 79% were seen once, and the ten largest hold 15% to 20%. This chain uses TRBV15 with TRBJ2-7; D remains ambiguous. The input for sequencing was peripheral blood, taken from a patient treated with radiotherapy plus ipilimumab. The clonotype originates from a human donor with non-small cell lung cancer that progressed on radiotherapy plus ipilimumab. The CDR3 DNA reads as TGTGCCACCAGCAGAGGCCCGGACGAGCAGTACTTC. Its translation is CATSRGPDEQYF.